Included here is one T cell receptor (beta chain) sequence, with context. Antigen: not known. This entry is derived from a study of blood T cells in healthy people across ages. With a J-beta primer mix and a sample-barcoded 5' primer, a second PCR ran about 7 to 11 cycles. A single record per CDR3 protein comes from TCRdb applying MiXCR to the 5' RACE reads. The sample records some 1.6 million distinct CDR3 sequences, almost 35% being singletons. Germline CDR1 is DFQATT and CDR2 is SNEGSKA (reference sequence). V lost 3 bases and J lost 0; bases outside the gene matches: 11. The CDR3 length is 18 residues. Study conclusions and caveats: Older age coincided with a roughly linear decline in TCR beta diversity per million T cells.

This TCR came from a woman aged 30 to 39 in good health. V usage is TRBV20-1 and J usage is TRBJ2-2; 9 nucleotides line up with TRBD2. The sequenced sample consisted of blood. CDR3 bases: TGCAGTGCTAGGGGCGGGACTAGCAGACGCGCGAACACCGGGGAGCTGTTTTTT. Protein product: CSARGGTSRRANTGELFF.